This T cell receptor beta chain appears in the sequencing data of a study of cytomegalovirus exposure and HLA in healthy donors. Study at large: The 120 validation repertoires used the same platform as the approximately 620 first-cohort repertoires (as reported by a later analysis). Overall study findings and caveats: Researchers catalogued approximately 170 TCR beta chains as cytomegalovirus-associated. Many donors shared some public TCRs, even though most TCR sequences were rare. High sensitivity and specificity were reportedly achieved when the classifier diagnosed cytomegalovirus status.

CDR3 size: 19 residues. Germline V gene sequence: CDR1 MNHEY, CDR2 SMNVEV (reference sequence). Trimming cost V 5 bases and J 7 bases; bases outside gene matches: 19. With respect to this clone: Its antigen is as yet unknown.

TCRdb's table, derived via immunoSEQ multiplex PCR, lists solely in-frame clones and lacks some. The table lists a few hundred thousand clones, 80% to 90% of them singletons. This clonotype was obtained from a woman aged 18-29 years in good health and CMV-seronegative. The chain uses TRBV27 and TRBJ2-1, with TRBD2 identical over 11 bases. The specimen sequenced was PBMCs. CDR3 in amino acids: CASSTEFLIAGGPENEQFF. CDR3 DNA sequence: TGTGCCAGCAGTACCGAATTCTTAATAGCGGGAGGGCCGGAGAATGAGCAGTTCTTC.